A selection of T cell receptor beta chains follows, all from one sample in a study of T cells in Graves' hyperthyroidism and ophthalmopathy. TCRdb ran MiXCR on the multiplex PCR reads and lists one entry per CDR3 protein. The sample comprises 100,000 to 130,000 distinct CDR3 sequences, about 16% of which are singletons, and 40% to 50% rests with the top ten. The specimen was blood. The receptors were sampled from a woman in her forties or fifties with Graves' hyperthyroidism. The CDR3 runs from the conserved cysteine through the conserved F or W. D genes are given only for firm matches. Clone size is not always given. Where it is, it says once, few, many or a class for expanded clones.

J gene,D gene,V gene,clone size,CDR3 protein,CDR3 DNA
TRBJ2-5,NA,TRBV3-1,many,CASSKGLGTQYF,TGTGCCAGCAGCAAGGGCTTAGGGACCCAGTACTTC
TRBJ2-7,TRBD1,TRBV3-1,many,CASSLGTGGHRSSYEQYF,TGTGCCAGCAGCCTCGGGACAGGGGGCCATAGGAGCTCCTACGAGCAGTACTTC
TRBJ2-1,NA,TRBV13,many,CASSLRGGDNEQFF,TGTGCCAGCAGCTTAAGAGGCGGAGACAATGAGCAGTTCTTC
TRBJ2-5,NA,TRBV19,many,CASSSTAARETQYF,TGTGCCAGTAGTTCGACAGCGGCGAGGGAGACCCAGTACTTC
TRBJ2-5,NA,TRBV2,many,CASSSAPETQYF,TGTGCCAGCAGTTCCGCGCCAGAGACCCAGTACTTC
TRBJ2-1,TRBD2,TRBV12-3/TRBV12-4,NA,CASSVASGAYNEQFF,TGTGCCAGCAGCGTAGCTAGCGGGGCATACAATGAGCAGTTCTTC
TRBJ2-1,NA,TRBV6-9,NA,CASSYGTYNEQFF,TGTGCCAGCAGTTACGGTACCTACAATGAGCAGTTCTTC
TRBJ2-3,NA,TRBV20-1,many,CSARNIARHLTDTQYF,TGCAGTGCCCGAAATATAGCACGACACCTCACAGATACGCAGTATTTT
TRBJ1-5,NA,TRBV10-3,many,CAISESSPNQPQHF,TGTGCCATCAGTGAGTCGAGCCCGAATCAGCCCCAGCATTTT
TRBJ2-7,TRBD1,TRBV6-2/TRBV6-3,few,CASSGPGTGVHEQYF,TGTGCCAGCAGTGGACCCGGGACAGGGGTCCACGAGCAGTACTTC
TRBJ2-1,TRBD1,TRBV13,many,CASSFAGTGGFNEQFF,TGTGCCAGCAGCTTTGCCGGGACAGGGGGCTTCAATGAGCAGTTCTTC
TRBJ2-5,NA,TRBV7-2,many,CASSLYGQETQYF,TGTGCCAGCAGCTTATACGGCCAAGAGACCCAGTACTTC
TRBJ1-3,NA,TRBV18,many,CASSPQGAGNTIYF,TGTGCCAGCTCACCCCAGGGTGCAGGAAACACCATATATTTT
TRBJ2-3,TRBD2,TRBV20-1,many,CSARTSGRAFRSTDTQYF,TGCAGTGCTAGAACTAGCGGGAGGGCCTTTCGCAGCACAGATACGCAGTATTTT
TRBJ2-1,TRBD2,TRBV24-1,many,CATSDRARGGDEQFF,TGTGCCACCAGTGATAGGGCGCGGGGGGGCGATGAGCAGTTCTTC
TRBJ2-1,TRBD2,TRBV6-4,NA,CASSESTSYEQFF,TGTGCCAGCAGTGAATCGACTAGCTATGAGCAGTTCTTC
TRBJ2-7,TRBD1,TRBV20-1,many,CSATHPMGQGISEQYF,TGCAGTGCTACTCACCCCATGGGACAGGGAATTAGTGAGCAGTACTTC
TRBJ2-7,TRBD2,TRBV2,many,CASSDGLPAGGPQYF,TGTGCCAGCAGTGACGGTTTGCCAGCGGGAGGGCCGCAGTACTTC
TRBJ2-1,NA,TRBV3-1,many,CASSQGEAGLYAEQFF,TGTGCCAGCAGCCAAGGTGAAGCGGGTCTTTATGCTGAGCAGTTCTTC
TRBJ1-1,TRBD1,TRBV20-1,many,CSARRQGISEAFF,TGCAGTGCTAGGAGACAGGGTATATCTGAAGCTTTCTTT
TRBJ1-1,NA,TRBV6-6,many,CASSYSVSGTRTEAFF,TGTGCCAGCAGTTACTCCGTCTCCGGGACACGCACTGAAGCTTTCTTT
TRBJ1-1,NA,TRBV6-1,many,CASRLNRVLNTEAFF,TGTGCCAGCAGGTTAAACCGGGTCCTGAACACTGAAGCTTTCTTT
TRBJ1-5,TRBD1,TRBV2,many,CASSAQGLNNQPQHF,TGTGCCAGCAGTGCACAGGGGTTGAATAATCAGCCCCAGCATTTT
TRBJ1-5,NA,TRBV6-1,many,CASSGGAGTGDQPQHF,TGTGCCAGCAGTGGGGGTGCCGGGACGGGGGATCAGCCCCAGCATTTT
TRBJ2-3,NA,TRBV14,many,CASSLDWSTGTQYF,TGTGCCAGCAGCCTAGACTGGAGCACCGGTACGCAGTATTTT
TRBJ2-5,TRBD2,TRBV5-1,many,CASSLLAGGPETQYF,TGCGCCAGCAGCCTACTAGCGGGAGGGCCGGAGACCCAGTACTTC
TRBJ2-4,TRBD1,TRBV9,many,CASKSGTGLAIQYF,TGTGCCAGCAAAAGTGGGACAGGGTTGGCCATTCAGTACTTC
TRBJ2-1,NA,TRBV9,many,CASSAGHEQFF,TGTGCCAGCAGCGCCGGTCATGAGCAGTTCTTC
TRBJ2-4,NA,TRBV2,many,CASSDHLSVGAKNIQYF,TGTGCCAGCAGCGACCACCTTAGCGTGGGTGCCAAAAACATTCAGTACTTC
TRBJ2-5,NA,TRBV5-1,NA,CASSLGAEGTQYF,TGCGCCAGCAGCTTGGGAGCGGAAGGGACCCAGTACTTC
TRBJ2-7,TRBD2,TRBV20-1,many,CSARISGTYEQYF,TGCAGTGCTAGAATTAGCGGGACCTACGAGCAGTACTTC
TRBJ2-3,NA,TRBV19,many,CASSSREDTQYF,TGTGCCAGTAGCAGTCGGGAGGATACGCAGTATTTT